Following are 20 T cell receptor beta chains from one sample sequenced in a study of neoadjuvant anti-PD-1 for oral cavity cancer (dated by TCRdb to the early 2020s). The sample's time point label, decoded: after neoadjuvant nivolumab, at surgical resection. The method was the immunoSEQ multiplex PCR assay. This is the immuneACCESS table as TCRdb keeps it, with only in-frame sequences that have V and J called. A part of the clones is gone; compared with another copy, unresolved V genes explain less than half, and the rest is unexplained. The sample yields about 68,000 clones; 70% to 90% were counted once. The ten largest clonotypes hold around 3.7% of the sample. The sequences come from PBMCs, collected after nivolumab (anti-PD-1) treatment. Receptors originate from a person aged 35-79 years with oral cavity squamous cell carcinoma.

This chain joins TRBV29-1 and TRBJ2-7, with TRBD1 matching 7 bases. The CDR3 is made up of 13 amino acids. From germline, CDR1 is SQVTM and CDR2 ANQGSEA. V lost 7 bases to trimming and J lost 3 bases; unmatched junction nucleotides: 9. CDR3 bases: TGCAGCGCCCAAGGACAGGAAAACTACGAGCAGTACTTC. Translation: CSAQGQENYEQYF.

The J gene is TRBJ2-7, the V gene TRBV10-3, with a weak D call TRBD2 (6 bases). Germline V CDR1 and CDR2: ENHRY, SYGVKD. Deletions cut 3 bases from V and 0 bases from J, with 15 bases between. The CDR3 is 16 residues long. This CDR3 reads CAISEARRASSYEQYF. Written as DNA, the CDR3 is TGTGCCATCAGTGAAGCTAGGAGGGCTAGCTCCTACGAGCAGTACTTC.

The rearrangement uses TRBV19 and TRBJ1-2; 11 positions agree with TRBD1. Germline V gene data show CDR1 as LNHDA and CDR2 as SQIVND (reference sequence). V dropped 4 bases and J dropped 6; count of bases not matched to a gene: 7. The CDR3 contains 15 residues. DNA for the CDR3: TGTGCCAGTAGTACTCGGGACAGGGGGACAGATGGCTACACCTTC. Amino acids: CASSTRDRGTDGYTF.

V and J are TRBV5-1 and TRBJ2-1, with a weak D call TRBD2 (5 bases). The V gene's germline CDR1 is SGHRS and CDR2 YFSETQ. CDR3 size: 16 residues. The V and J ends lost 0 bases and 0 bases respectively, with 10 bases between them. CDR3 region: CASSLAVGSSYNEQFF. The CDR3 DNA is TGCGCCAGCAGCTTGGCCGTAGGGAGCTCCTACAATGAGCAGTTCTTC.

The chain carries TRBV5-1 and TRBJ1-1, with D tentatively TRBD1 (5 bases). The CDR3 is 14 residues long. Per germline, CDR1 SGHRS and CDR2 YFSETQ. Between the trimmed V and J ends, which lost 3 bases and 4 bases, there was a span of 13 bases. CDR3 DNA: TGCGCCAGCAGCTCCGGGGAGGGGTTCACTGAAGCTTTCTTT. Residues: CASSSGEGFTEAFF.

The V call is TRBV27, the J call TRBJ2-7; D may be TRBD1 (6 bases). V was clipped by 3 bases and J by 0 bases, with 9 bases between them. The CDR3 has 14 residues. Germline V gene lookup returns CDR1 MNHEY and CDR2 SMNVEV (reference sequence). CDR3 region: CASSFDRSSYEQYF. The CDR3 region has the DNA TGTGCCAGCAGTTTTGACAGGAGCTCCTACGAGCAGTACTTC.

The V and J genes are TRBV29-1 and TRBJ2-7; maybe TRBD2 (5 bases). Germline V gene sequence: CDR1 SQVTM, CDR2 ANQGSEA. The CDR3 has 12 amino acids. Trimming left V 4 bases short and J 6 bases short, with 13 bases between. The CDR3 region has the DNA TGCAGCGTTGGAGGAGGTCCCTCCGAGCAGTACTTC. Protein: CSVGGGPSEQYF.

This rearrangement joins TRBV2 to TRBJ1-1, with D maybe TRBD1 (6 bases). The germline gives CDR1 SNHLY, CDR2 FYNNEI. This CDR3 contains 12 residues. Trimming pared 11 bases from V and 3 bases from J, leaving 13 bases between. CDR3: CACGGPDTEAFF. The CDR3 DNA is TGTGCCTGCGGGGGCCCAGACACTGAAGCTTTCTTT.

This clone was observed a single time. This sequence joins TRBV9 and TRBJ2-1; possible D gene TRBD1, 6 bases. Germline CDR1 and CDR2: SGDLS and YYNGEE. Trimming left V 6 bases short and J 10 bases short, with 11 bases between. This CDR3 is 11 amino acids long. In DNA, the CDR3 is TGTGCCAGCAAGGGGGATGCGGAGCAGTTCTTC. Amino acids: CASKGDAEQFF.

This rearrangement joins TRBV7-9 to TRBJ1-1; no clear D. Germline V gene sequence: CDR1 SEHNR, CDR2 FQNEAQ (reference sequence). V lost 1 base to trimming and J lost 6 bases, with 12 bases between them. CDR3 length equals 14 residues. CDR3 in DNA: TGTGCCAGCAGCTTAGACGCCGACGTCCCTGAAGCTTTCTTT. It encodes CASSLDADVPEAFF.

The chain links TRBV28 to TRBJ1-2, with 8 bases aligning to TRBD1. The germline V gene encodes CDR1 MDHEN and CDR2 SYDVKM. Trimming removed 5 bases from V and 5 bases from J; junction bases left unmatched: 7. This CDR3 is 14 amino acids long. The CDR3 nucleotides are TGTGCCAGCAGTCAAGGACAGGGTTTTTATGGCTACACCTTC. It is translated as CASSQGQGFYGYTF.

The V and J genes are TRBV30 and TRBJ2-7; D not certain. The CDR3 runs to 15 residues. V was pared by 4 bases and J by 1 base, with 17 bases between. The germline V gene encodes CDR1 GTSNPN and CDR2 SVGIG (reference sequence). The CDR3 here is CAWTPFRNGSYEQYF. The CDR3 DNA is TGTGCCTGGACCCCCTTCAGGAACGGTTCCTACGAGCAGTACTTC.

The chain links TRBV9 to TRBJ2-1; D is undetermined. Germline CDR1 is SGDLS and CDR2 is YYNGEE. The CDR3 spans 15 residues. V was pared by 4 bases and J by 5 bases, with 16 bases between. Written as DNA, the CDR3 is TGTGCCAGCAGCCCCGGTGGGGTGATCGACAATGAGCAGTTCTTC. As protein: CASSPGGVIDNEQFF.

CDR3 amino acids: CASSFGGYGSSYEQYF. As DNA, the CDR3 is TGTGCCAGCAGCTTTGGCGGGTACGGTAGCTCCTACGAGCAGTACTTC. The chain uses TRBV11-2 and TRBJ2-7; a weak D match, TRBD2 (5 bases). CDR1 and CDR2 from the germline V gene are SGHAT and FQNNGV. This CDR3 spans 16 amino acids. The germline V and J ends were trimmed by 3 bases and 0 bases, with 15 bases remaining between them.

CDR3 protein: CASRGEDTYEQYF. CDR3 coding DNA: TGTGCCAGCAGGGGGGAGGATACTTACGAGCAGTACTTC. The chain links TRBV6-1 to TRBJ2-7; D perhaps matches TRBD2 (6 bases). Germline V gene sequence: CDR1 MNHNS, CDR2 SASEGT. The CDR3 contains 13 residues. Trimming pared 6 bases from V and 4 bases from J, leaving 13 bases between.

The rearrangement links TRBV6-5 to TRBJ2-7; no clear D. This CDR3 is 15 amino acids long. Trimming pared 0 bases from V and 2 bases from J, leaving 11 bases between. In germline, CDR1 is MNHEY, CDR2 SVGAGI. The CDR3 sequence: CASSYSMVGTYEQYF. For the CDR3, the DNA is TGTGCCAGCAGTTACTCGATGGTAGGCACCTACGAGCAGTACTTC.

This clone is a singleton in its sample. The V call is TRBV10-3, the J call TRBJ2-7; D uncertain. In germline, CDR1 is ENHRY, CDR2 SYGVKD. V was cut by 6 bases and J by 3 bases, with 15 bases left in between. This CDR3 comprises 14 residues. The CDR3, as DNA: TGTGCCATCAGGTACTCGGACGTGTACTACGAGCAGTACTTC. Translated, it gives CAIRYSDVYYEQYF.

This clone appeared a single time. The CDR3 region has the DNA TGTGCCAGCAGTCACCTAAGGACTAGCGGTTACAATGAGCAGTTCTTC. Translation: CASSHLRTSGYNEQFF. The rearrangement uses TRBV28 and TRBJ2-1; the match to TRBD2 covers 10 bases. Trimming cost V 5 bases and J 4 bases; bases outside gene matches: 8. The CDR3 runs 16 residues. Germline assignment: CDR1 MDHEN and CDR2 SYDVKM.

The rearrangement uses TRBV2 and TRBJ2-7; D ambiguous. V was trimmed by 6 bases and J by 7 bases, leaving 10 bases between them. This CDR3 region has 11 residues. Germline-derived CDR1 and CDR2 are SNHLY and FYNNEI. The CDR3 is CASRRILEQYF. In nucleotides, the CDR3 is TGTGCCAGCAGGCGGATCCTAGAGCAGTACTTC.

The rearrangement joins TRBV6-5 to TRBJ1-2, with D possibly TRBD1 on 5 matching bases. CDR1 is MNHEY and CDR2 is SVGAGI in the germline V gene. This CDR3 comprises 14 residues. V was clipped by 3 bases and J by 4 bases, with 12 bases between them. This chain's CDR3 is CASSYQRDFYGYTF. CDR3 DNA: TGTGCCAGCAGTTATCAAAGGGACTTCTATGGCTACACCTTC.